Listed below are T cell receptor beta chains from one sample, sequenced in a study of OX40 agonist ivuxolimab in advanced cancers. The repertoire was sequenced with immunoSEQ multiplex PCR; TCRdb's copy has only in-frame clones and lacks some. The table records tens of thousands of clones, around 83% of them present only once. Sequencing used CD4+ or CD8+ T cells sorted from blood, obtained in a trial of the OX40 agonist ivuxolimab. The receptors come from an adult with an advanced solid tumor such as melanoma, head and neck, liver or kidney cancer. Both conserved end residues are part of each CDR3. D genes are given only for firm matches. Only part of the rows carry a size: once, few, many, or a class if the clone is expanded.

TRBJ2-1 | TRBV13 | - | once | CASSLMSTGHNEQFF | TGTGCCAGCAGCTTAATGAGCACCGGTCACAATGAGCAGTTCTTC
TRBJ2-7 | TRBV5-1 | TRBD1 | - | CASSRTGDGRINEQYF | TGCGCCAGCAGCCGGACAGGGGACGGGAGAATCAACGAGCAGTACTTC
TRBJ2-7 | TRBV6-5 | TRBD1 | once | CASRDRGLGEQYF | TGTGCCAGCAGAGACAGGGGGCTAGGCGAGCAGTACTTC
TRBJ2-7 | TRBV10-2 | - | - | CASTPNRGEQYF | TGCGCCAGCACCCCCAATCGGGGCGAGCAGTACTTC
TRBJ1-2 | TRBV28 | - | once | CASSSIRRNYGYTF | TGTGCCAGCAGTTCGATCAGGAGAAACTATGGCTACACCTTC
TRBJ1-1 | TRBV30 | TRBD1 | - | CAWDRGRLGTEAFF | TGTGCCTGGGACAGGGGGCGATTGGGCACTGAAGCTTTCTTT
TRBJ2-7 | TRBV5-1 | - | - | CASSSNVDYEQYF | TGCGCCAGCAGCTCGAATGTGGACTACGAGCAGTACTTC
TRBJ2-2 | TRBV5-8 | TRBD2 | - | CASSLVGGDAKNTGELFF | TGTGCCAGCAGCTTGGTGGGAGGGGATGCGAAGAACACCGGGGAGCTGTTTTTT
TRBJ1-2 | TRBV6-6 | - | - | CASSYPLDEDYGYTF | TGTGCCAGCAGTTACCCCCTCGATGAGGACTATGGCTACACCTTC
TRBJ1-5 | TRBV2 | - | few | CASSETGNQPQHF | TGTGCCAGCAGTGAAACAGGGAATCAGCCCCAGCATTTT
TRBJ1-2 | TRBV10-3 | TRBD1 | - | CAISGGTGEGYNYGYTF | TGTGCCATCAGTGGAGGGACAGGGGAAGGGTACAACTATGGCTACACCTTC
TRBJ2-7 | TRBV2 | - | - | CASSEEEGPSYEQYF | TGTGCCAGCAGTGAAGAAGAGGGACCCTCCTACGAGCAGTACTTC
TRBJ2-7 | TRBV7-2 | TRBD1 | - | CASSLKWTGGYEQYF | TGTGCCAGCAGCTTAAAGTGGACAGGGGGTTACGAGCAGTACTTC
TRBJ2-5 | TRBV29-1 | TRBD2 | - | CSVARTSEETQYF | TGCAGCGTTGCACGGACTAGCGAAGAGACCCAGTACTTC
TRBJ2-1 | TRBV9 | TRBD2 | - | CASSVDNSGGTEQFF | TGTGCCAGCAGCGTAGATAATAGCGGGGGGACGGAGCAGTTCTTC
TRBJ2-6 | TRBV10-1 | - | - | CASSEPRGSGANVLTF | TGCGCCAGCAGTGAGCCCAGGGGCTCGGGGGCCAACGTCCTGACTTTC
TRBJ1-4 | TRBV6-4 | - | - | CASSAHPRTDSYEKLFF | TGTGCCAGCAGTGCCCACCCCCGTACGGACAGCTATGAAAAACTGTTTTTT
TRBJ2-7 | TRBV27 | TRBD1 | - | CASRTRDRGSYEQYF | TGTGCCAGCCGCACCCGGGACAGGGGTTCCTACGAGCAGTACTTC
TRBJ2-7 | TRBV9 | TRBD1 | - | CASSVDPGQGEYEQYF | TGTGCCAGCAGCGTAGACCCGGGACAGGGGGAATACGAGCAGTACTTC
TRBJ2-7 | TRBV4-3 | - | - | CASSQELARDEQYF | TGCGCCAGCAGCCAGGAGCTAGCCCGGGACGAGCAGTACTTC
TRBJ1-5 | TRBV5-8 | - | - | CASSYGASQPQHF | TGTGCCAGCAGCTATGGGGCTTCGCAGCCCCAGCATTTT
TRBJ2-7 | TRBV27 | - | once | CASTARGVQYF | TGTGCCAGCACCGCGAGGGGAGTGCAGTACTTC
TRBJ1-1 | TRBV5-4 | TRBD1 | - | CASSFDRGNTEAFF | TGTGCCAGCAGCTTTGACAGGGGGAACACTGAAGCTTTCTTT
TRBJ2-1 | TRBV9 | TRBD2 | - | CASSVVVSSGSNEQFF | TGTGCCAGCAGCGTCGTTGTCTCTAGCGGGAGTAATGAGCAGTTCTTC
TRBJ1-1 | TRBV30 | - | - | CAWSVTVTNTEAFF | TGTGCCTGGAGTGTAACGGTCACGAACACTGAAGCTTTCTTT
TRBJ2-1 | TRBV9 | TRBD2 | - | CASSAGLAEINEQFF | TGTGCCAGCAGCGCCGGGCTAGCGGAGATCAATGAGCAGTTCTTC
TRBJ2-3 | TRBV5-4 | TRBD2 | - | CASSLGLAGADTQYF | TGTGCCAGCAGCTTGGGACTAGCGGGAGCAGATACGCAGTATTTT
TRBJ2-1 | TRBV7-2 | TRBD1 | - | CASSQRTGQGGNEQFF | TGTGCCAGCAGCCAGAGAACCGGACAGGGGGGTAATGAGCAGTTCTTC
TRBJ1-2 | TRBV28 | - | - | CASSFGGQLGHYGYTF | TGTGCCAGCAGTTTTGGAGGGCAGTTGGGGCACTATGGCTACACCTTC
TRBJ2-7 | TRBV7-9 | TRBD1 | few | CASSLGGTGGSYEQYF | TGTGCCAGCAGCTTAGGCGGGACAGGGGGCTCCTACGAGCAGTACTTC
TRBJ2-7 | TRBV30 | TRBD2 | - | CAWRRSSGTYEQYF | TGTGCCTGGAGACGGTCTAGCGGGACGTACGAGCAGTACTTC
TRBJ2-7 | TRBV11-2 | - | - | CASSMRQGYEQYF | TGTGCCAGCAGCATGCGACAAGGGTACGAGCAGTACTTC
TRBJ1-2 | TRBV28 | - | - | CATTKSNYGYTF | TGTGCCACCACGAAATCTAACTATGGCTACACCTTC
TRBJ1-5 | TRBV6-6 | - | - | CASIPGGNQPQHF | TGTGCCAGCATCCCGGGGGGGAATCAGCCCCAGCATTTT
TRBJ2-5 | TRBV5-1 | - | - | CASSSQLTKQETQYF | TGCGCCAGCAGCTCGCAGTTGACAAAACAAGAGACCCAGTACTTC
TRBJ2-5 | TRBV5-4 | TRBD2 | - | CASSVGPTSGSGETQYF | TGTGCCAGCAGCGTGGGCCCGACTAGCGGGAGTGGCGAGACCCAGTACTTC
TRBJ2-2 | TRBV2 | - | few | CASSERPGELFF | TGTGCCAGCAGTGAAAGGCCCGGGGAGCTGTTTTTT
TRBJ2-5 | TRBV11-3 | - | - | CASSPGPEQETQYF | TGTGCCAGCAGCCCCGGGCCCGAACAAGAGACCCAGTACTTC
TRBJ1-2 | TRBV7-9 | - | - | CASSLVTAGYTF | TGTGCCAGCAGCTTAGTGACAGCTGGCTACACCTTC
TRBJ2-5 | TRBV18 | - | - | CASSLVQEGETQYF | TGTGCCAGCTCACTGGTACAGGAGGGAGAGACCCAGTACTTC
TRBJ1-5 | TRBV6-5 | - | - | CASSPVRGSNQPQHF | TGTGCCAGCAGTCCCGTGAGGGGGAGCAATCAGCCCCAGCATTTT
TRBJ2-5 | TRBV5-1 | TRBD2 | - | CASSRLGIAGDGETQYF | TGCGCCAGCAGCCGCCTTGGTATAGCGGGAGACGGGGAGACCCAGTACTTC
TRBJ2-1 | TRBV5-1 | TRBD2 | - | CASSPGLAGGYNEQFF | TGCGCCAGCAGCCCGGGACTAGCGGGGGGCTACAATGAGCAGTTCTTC
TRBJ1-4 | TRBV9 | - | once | CASSVAWGRNNEKLFF | TGTGCCAGCAGCGTCGCGTGGGGGCGCAACAATGAAAAACTGTTTTTT
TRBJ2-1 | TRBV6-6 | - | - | CASSRSGQGNEQFF | TGTGCCAGCAGTCGATCGGGACAAGGCAATGAGCAGTTCTTC
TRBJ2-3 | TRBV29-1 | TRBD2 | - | CSVKREGRTDTQYF | TGCAGCGTTAAGCGGGAGGGTCGCACAGATACGCAGTATTTT
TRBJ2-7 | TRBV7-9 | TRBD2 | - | CASSLVHLVWEGEQYF | TGTGCCAGCAGCTTAGTCCACCTAGTCTGGGAGGGCGAGCAGTACTTC
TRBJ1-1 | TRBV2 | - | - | CASSLRTLNTEAFF | TGTGCCAGCAGTCTCCGGACATTGAACACTGAAGCTTTCTTT
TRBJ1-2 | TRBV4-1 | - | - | CASSQDWGEGNLYGYTF | TGCGCCAGCAGCCAAGATTGGGGGGAGGGAAACCTCTATGGCTACACCTTC
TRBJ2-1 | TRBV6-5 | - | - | CASSYSGSAHNEQFF | TGTGCCAGCAGTTACTCCGGGAGTGCACACAATGAGCAGTTCTTC
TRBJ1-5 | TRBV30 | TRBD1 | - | CAWSPGTGGPQHF | TGTGCCTGGAGTCCCGGGACAGGGGGGCCCCAGCATTTT
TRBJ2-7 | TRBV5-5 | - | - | CASSLSEYYEQYF | TGTGCCAGCAGCTTGAGTGAGTACTACGAGCAGTACTTC
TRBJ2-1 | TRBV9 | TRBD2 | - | CASSDRLASREQFF | TGTGCCAGCAGCGATCGACTAGCGAGTCGTGAGCAGTTCTTC
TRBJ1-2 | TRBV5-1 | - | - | CASSLEREYGYTF | TGCGCCAGCAGCTTGGAACGGGAGTATGGCTACACCTTC
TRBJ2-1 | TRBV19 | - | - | CASNPAGAFYNEQFF | TGTGCCAGTAACCCAGCGGGTGCCTTTTACAATGAGCAGTTCTTC